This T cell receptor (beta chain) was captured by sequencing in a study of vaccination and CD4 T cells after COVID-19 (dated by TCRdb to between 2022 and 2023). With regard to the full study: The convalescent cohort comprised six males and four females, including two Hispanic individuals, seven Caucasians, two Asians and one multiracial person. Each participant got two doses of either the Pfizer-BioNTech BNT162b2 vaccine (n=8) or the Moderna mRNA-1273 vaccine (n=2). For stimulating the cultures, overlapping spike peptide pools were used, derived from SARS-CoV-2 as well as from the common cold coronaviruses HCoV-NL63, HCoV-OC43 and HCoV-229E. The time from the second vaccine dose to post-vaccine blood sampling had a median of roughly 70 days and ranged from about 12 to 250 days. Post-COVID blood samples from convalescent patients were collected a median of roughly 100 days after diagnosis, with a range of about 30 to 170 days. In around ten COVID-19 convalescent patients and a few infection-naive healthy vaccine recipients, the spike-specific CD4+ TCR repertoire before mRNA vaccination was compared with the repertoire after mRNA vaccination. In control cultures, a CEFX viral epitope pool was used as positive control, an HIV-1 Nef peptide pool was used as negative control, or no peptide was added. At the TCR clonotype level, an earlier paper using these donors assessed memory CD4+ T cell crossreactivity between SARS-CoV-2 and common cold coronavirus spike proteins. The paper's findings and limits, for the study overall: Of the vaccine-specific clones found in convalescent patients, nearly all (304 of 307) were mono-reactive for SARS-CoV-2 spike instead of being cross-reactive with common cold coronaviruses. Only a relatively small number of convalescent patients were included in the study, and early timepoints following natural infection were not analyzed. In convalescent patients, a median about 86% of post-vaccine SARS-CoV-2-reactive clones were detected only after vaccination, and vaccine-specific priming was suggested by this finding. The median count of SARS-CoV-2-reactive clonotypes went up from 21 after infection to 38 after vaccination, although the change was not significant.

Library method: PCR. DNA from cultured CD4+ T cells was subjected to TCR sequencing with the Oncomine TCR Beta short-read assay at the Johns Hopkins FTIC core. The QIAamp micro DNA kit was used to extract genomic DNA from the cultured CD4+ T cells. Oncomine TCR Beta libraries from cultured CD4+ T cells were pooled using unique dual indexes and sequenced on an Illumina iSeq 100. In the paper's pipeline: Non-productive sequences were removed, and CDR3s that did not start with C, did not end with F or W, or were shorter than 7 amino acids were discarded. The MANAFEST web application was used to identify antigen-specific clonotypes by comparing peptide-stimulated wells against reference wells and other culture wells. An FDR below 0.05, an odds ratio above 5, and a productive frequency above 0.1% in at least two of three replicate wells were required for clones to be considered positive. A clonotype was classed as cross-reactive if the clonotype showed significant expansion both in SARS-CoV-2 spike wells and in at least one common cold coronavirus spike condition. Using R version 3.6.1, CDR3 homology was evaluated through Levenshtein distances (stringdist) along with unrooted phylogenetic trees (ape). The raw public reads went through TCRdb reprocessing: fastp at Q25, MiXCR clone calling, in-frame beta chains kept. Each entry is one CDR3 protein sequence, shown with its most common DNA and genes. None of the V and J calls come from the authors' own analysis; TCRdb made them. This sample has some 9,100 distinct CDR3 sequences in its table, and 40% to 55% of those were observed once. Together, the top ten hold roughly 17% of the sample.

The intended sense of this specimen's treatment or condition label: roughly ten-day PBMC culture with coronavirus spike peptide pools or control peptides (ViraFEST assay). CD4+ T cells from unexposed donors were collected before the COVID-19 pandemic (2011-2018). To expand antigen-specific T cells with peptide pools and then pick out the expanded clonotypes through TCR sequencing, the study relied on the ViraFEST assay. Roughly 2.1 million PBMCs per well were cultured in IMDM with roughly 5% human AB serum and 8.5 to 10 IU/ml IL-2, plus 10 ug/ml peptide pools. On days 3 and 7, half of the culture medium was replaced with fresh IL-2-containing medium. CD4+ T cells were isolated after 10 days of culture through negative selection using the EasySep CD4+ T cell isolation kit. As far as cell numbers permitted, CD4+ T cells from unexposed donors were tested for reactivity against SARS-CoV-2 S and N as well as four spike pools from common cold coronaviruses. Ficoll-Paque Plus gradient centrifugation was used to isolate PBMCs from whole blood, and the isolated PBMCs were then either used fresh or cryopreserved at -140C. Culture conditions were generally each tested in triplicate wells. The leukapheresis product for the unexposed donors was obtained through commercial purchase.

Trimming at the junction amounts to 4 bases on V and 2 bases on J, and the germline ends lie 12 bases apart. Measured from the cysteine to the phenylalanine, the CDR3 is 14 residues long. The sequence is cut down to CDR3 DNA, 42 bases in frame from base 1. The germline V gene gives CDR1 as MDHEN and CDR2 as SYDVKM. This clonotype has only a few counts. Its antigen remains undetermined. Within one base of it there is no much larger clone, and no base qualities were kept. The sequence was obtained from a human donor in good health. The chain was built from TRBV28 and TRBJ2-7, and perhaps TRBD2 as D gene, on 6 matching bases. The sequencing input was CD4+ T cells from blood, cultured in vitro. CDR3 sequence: CASSSGGAAYEQYF. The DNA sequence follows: TGTGCCAGCAGTTCCGGCGGGGCTGCCTACGAGCAGTACTTC. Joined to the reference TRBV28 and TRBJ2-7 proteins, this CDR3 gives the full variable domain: DVKVTQSSRYLVKRTGEKVFLECVQDMDHENMFWYRQDPGLGLRLIYFSYDVKMKEKGDIPEGYSVSREKKERFSLILESASTNQTSMYLCASSSGGAAYEQYFGPGTRLTVT.